These 7 T cell receptor beta chains originate from one sample sequenced in a study of cytotoxic CD8 clonotypes in ibrutinib-treated CLL. The method was immunoSEQ multiplex PCR; TCRdb's version includes in-frame clones alone and lacks a portion of them. The sample records more than 200,000 clones, 60% to 75% being singletons. The sample in question was PBMCs, obtained after 24 months of ibrutinib treatment. These receptors all stem from a human donor with chronic lymphocytic leukemia.

This clone turned up a few times. The genes are TRBV2 and TRBJ1-5, with D unresolved. V was clipped by 7 bases and J by 7 bases, with 14 bases between them. CDR3 length: 13 amino acids. Germline V gene data show CDR1 as SNHLY and CDR2 as FYNNEI. CDR3 region: CASKTTEKQPQHF. The CDR3 nucleotides are TGTGCCAGCAAAACCACGGAAAAGCAGCCCCAGCATTTT. The full variable domain, in which reference TRBV2 and TRBJ1-5 provide the parts outside the CDR3, is EPEVTQTPSHQVTQMGQEVILRCVPISNHLYFYWYRQILGQKVEFLVSFYNNEISEKSEIFDDQFSVERPDGSNFTLKIRSTKLEDSAMYFCASKTTEKQPQHFGDGTRLSIL.

The chain employs TRBV9 and TRBJ2-7; tentative D call: TRBD1 (7 bases). V was pared by 2 bases and J by 3 bases, with 12 bases between. The germline gives CDR1 SGDLS, CDR2 YYNGEE. The CDR3 totals 14 residues. The CDR3 sequence is CASSVGQGGYEQYF. Here the CDR3 DNA reads TGTGCCAGCAGCGTCGGCCAGGGGGGCTACGAGCAGTACTTC. The variable domain in full, completed from reference TRBV9 and TRBJ2-7, reads DSGVTQTPKHLITATGQRVTLRCSPRSGDLSVYWYQQSLDQGLQFLIQYYNGEERAKGNILERFSAQQFPDLHSELNLSSLELGDSALYFCASSVGQGGYEQYFGPGTRLTVT.

This clone was detected a few times. This CDR3 reads CASSTSGANVLTF. CDR3 sequence (DNA): TGTGCCAGTAGTACCTCTGGGGCCAACGTCCTGACTTTC. The rearrangement links TRBV19 to TRBJ2-6, with D unresolved. The germline V and J ends were trimmed by 4 bases and 0 bases, with 1 base remaining between them. The V gene's germline CDR1 is LNHDA and CDR2 SQIVND (reference sequence). The CDR3 length is 13 residues.

The table lists this clone with a count of one. The V gene is TRBV18, the J gene TRBJ2-5, with a tentative D call TRBD1 (6 bases). V was shortened by 5 bases and J by 3 bases, with 10 bases between the two germline ends. Germline CDR1 reads KGHSH; CDR2 reads LQKENI. This CDR3 contains 13 residues. CDR3 in DNA: TGTGCCAGCTCAATTCCAGGGGAAGAGACCCAGTACTTC. Its translation: CASSIPGEETQYF.

The CDR3 reads CASSPGTVLAELFF. In DNA form, the CDR3 reads TGTGCCAGCAGCCCCGGGACTGTCCTAGCGGAGCTGTTTTTT. The V and J genes are TRBV28 and TRBJ2-2; a possible D gene is TRBD2 (6 bases). This CDR3 region has 14 residues. Germline CDR1 MDHEN, CDR2 SYDVKM. Deletions cut 6 bases from V and 10 bases from J, with 18 bases between. The entire variable domain, with the rest obtained from reference TRBV28 and TRBJ2-2, is as follows: DVKVTQSSRYLVKRTGEKVFLECVQDMDHENMFWYRQDPGLGLRLIYFSYDVKMKEKGDIPEGYSVSREKKERFSLILESASTNQTSMYLCASSPGTVLAELFFGEGSRLTVL.

This clone was counted between two and nine times. The chain combines TRBV4-3 with TRBJ2-7; the D call may be TRBD1 or TRBD2 (5 bases each). This CDR3 comprises 13 residues. Germline CDR1 is LGHNA and CDR2 is YSLEER. Trimming shortened V by 6 bases and J by 5 bases, and 14 bases separated the two germline ends. CDR3 nucleotide sequence: TGCGCCAGCAGTGAGAGGGGCGGGCACGAGCAGTACTTC. Translated, it gives CASSERGGHEQYF.

This clone was counted only a few times. V is TRBV7-2 and J is TRBJ2-7; 13 bases are shared with TRBD2. V lost 5 bases to trimming and J lost 7 bases; unmatched junction nucleotides: 8. Per the germline V gene, CDR1 is SGHTA and CDR2 is FQGNSA. The CDR3 loop spans 15 amino acids. The CDR3 region has the DNA TGTGCCAGCAGCACCCCGGGACTAGCGGGGCGTGAGCAGTACTTC. Translation: CASSTPGLAGREQYF.